A selection of T cell receptor beta chains follows, all from one sample in a study of blood T cell repertoires in COVID-19. Profiling relied on immunoSEQ multiplex PCR, and the TCRdb table lists in-frame clones only, not all of them. The table has approximately 300,000 clones, 89% seen once; the top ten hold under 7.5%. Sequenced: peripheral blood. Receptors originate from a man between 18 and 29 years old who had recovered from COVID-19. Both conserved end residues are part of each CDR3.

TRBV6-5 | CASKDSAYGYTF
TRBV27 | CASSLRQNYEQYF
TRBV19 | CASSITGYSNQPQHF
TRBV24-1 | CATSASPDRDYTDTQYF
TRBV4-1 | CASSQKTGDYEQYF
TRBV7-9 | CASSSSGGLVSSYNEQFF
TRBV6-5 | CASSYGAGGAPNTQYF
TRBV5-8 | CASSLALMPGSYNSPLHF
TRBV12-3/TRBV12-4 | CASSSAVGGIQYF
TRBV5-8 | CASSLMSPSDTQYF
TRBV6-2/TRBV6-3 | CASSYPLGTGESPLHF
TRBV29-1 | CSVGSYRGTEAFF
TRBV6-5 | CASSYSEEFTLHF
TRBV6-5 | CASSYYSQVDEKLFF
TRBV5-6 | CASSVGSGTAHF
TRBV18 | CASSRQGDATNEKLFF
TRBV5-1 | CASSLDQITDTQYF
TRBV30 | CAWSMERIYNEQFF
TRBV15 | CATSRGGTAQETQYF
TRBV7-9 | CASSLVQGETQYF
TRBV29-1 | CSVESGQGYEQYF
TRBV5-3 | CARSSLSTGGRFSWDEKLFF
TRBV19 | CASRRGQGRKLFF
TRBV6-5 | CASVQGNTGELFF
TRBV2 | CASGLAGAYEQYF